These T cell receptor beta chains were read from a single sample in a study of CD8+ T cells in alopecia areata. Sequencing was performed with immunoSEQ multiplex PCR; in TCRdb, only in-frame clones are kept and a portion is missing. The sample holds over 150,000 clones, roughly 56% seen once. Sample: CD8+ T cells sorted from blood. The receptor source for this set is a human donor in good health. Each CDR3 is given with its conserved first and last residue. The order of the fields is J gene, D gene, clone size, V gene, CDR3 DNA, CDR3 protein. D genes are given only for firm matches. Expanded clones get a size class; other rows say once, few or many, or leave the size out.

>TRBJ2-7|.|.|TRBV30
TGTGCCTGGAGTGTACTGGGAGAAGTCGAGCAGTACTTC
CAWSVLGEVEQYF
>TRBJ2-7|.|.|TRBV25-1
TGTGCCAGCAGTGAATTGGGCATGACCTACGAGCAGTACTTC
CASSELGMTYEQYF
>TRBJ2-2|.|few|TRBV4-1
TGCGCCAGCAGCCAAAGAACGAACACCGGGGAGCTGTTTTTT
CASSQRTNTGELFF
>TRBJ2-7|.|.|TRBV5-1
TGCGCCAGCACCGGGGACAATGTCCTCGAGCAGTACTTC
CASTGDNVLEQYF
>TRBJ1-2|.|.|TRBV4-1
TGCGCCAGCAGCCATGGAGTAAGGGGAGGCTACACCTTC
CASSHGVRGGYTF
>TRBJ2-2|TRBD1|.|TRBV7-9
TGTGCCAGCAGCTCCGGACAGGGGCATACCGGGGAGCTGTTTTTT
CASSSGQGHTGELFF
>TRBJ2-5|.|.|TRBV6-6
TGTGCCAGCAGCGTGGGGGGAAAGGGGGAGACCCAGTACTTC
CASSVGGKGETQYF
>TRBJ1-5|.|.|TRBV6-1
TGTGCCAGCAGGACCCACAGGGAGAGCAATCAGCCCCAGCATTTT
CASRTHRESNQPQHF
>TRBJ2-1|.|.|TRBV7-2
TGTGCCAGCAGTGCCGGCCCATTGGATGAGCAGTTCTTC
CASSAGPLDEQFF
>TRBJ1-1|.|.|TRBV6-5
TGTGCCAGCAGTTACACAATTACAGGATCGATTGAAGCTTTCTTT
CASSYTITGSIEAFF
>TRBJ2-7|.|.|TRBV5-1
TGCGCCAGCAGGGGAGGCAGGGGGGACGAGCAGTACTTC
CASRGGRGDEQYF
>TRBJ1-1|.|.|TRBV5-6
TGTGCCAGCAGTGACCCATGGGGCACTGAAGCTTTCTTT
CASSDPWGTEAFF
>TRBJ2-7|.|.|TRBV9
TGTGCCAGCAGCGCACACAAGGCCTACGAGCAGTACTTC
CASSAHKAYEQYF
>TRBJ2-2|.|.|TRBV13
TGTGCCAGCAGCTTCGGAGGGGGGGAGCTGTTTTTT
CASSFGGGELFF
>TRBJ2-1|.|.|TRBV9
TGTGCCAGCAGCACCCGACAGGGAGGAAGCAATGAGCAGTTCTTC
CASSTRQGGSNEQFF
>TRBJ2-3|.|.|TRBV7-9
TGTGCCAGCAGCTTGGGGAGCCTTAGCACAGATACGCAGTATTTT
CASSLGSLSTDTQYF
>TRBJ1-5|.|few|TRBV23-1
TGCGCCAGCAGTCAGGGGGCGCGAGACCAACAGCCCCAGCATTTT
CASSQGARDQQPQHF
>TRBJ2-3|TRBD2|.|TRBV9
TGTGCCAGCAGCTCATCTTTTAGCGGGGGGGCCGGAGATACGCAGTATTTT
CASSSSFSGGAGDTQYF
>TRBJ2-5|.|.|TRBV15
TGTGCCACCAGCGAACAAGCAGACAGCCAAGAGACCCAGTACTTC
CATSEQADSQETQYF
>TRBJ1-1|.|few|TRBV20-1
TGCAGTGCTACACCAGGGTCTGAAGCTTTCTTT
CSATPGSEAFF
>TRBJ1-1|.|few|TRBV2
TGTGCCAGCAGTGGAACAGGGAAAACTGAAGCTTTCTTT
CASSGTGKTEAFF
>TRBJ1-5|.|.|TRBV4-1
TGCGCCAGCAGCCAAGAGGCCCCACGGGGCAATCAGCCCCAGCATTTT
CASSQEAPRGNQPQHF
>TRBJ1-4|.|.|TRBV7-9
TGTGCCAGCAGCTTACGCGACGGATCTAATGAAAAACTGTTTTTT
CASSLRDGSNEKLFF
>TRBJ2-3|TRBD2|.|TRBV4-2
TGTGCCAGCAGCCAAGAGTACGAAGCGGGACTCGGCACAGATACGCAGTATTTT
CASSQEYEAGLGTDTQYF
>TRBJ2-6|.|.|TRBV4-1
TGCGCCAGCAGCCAAGGCCCAGAGGTTGGGGCCAACGTCCTGACTTTC
CASSQGPEVGANVLTF
>TRBJ2-3|.|.|TRBV27
TGTGCCAGCAGAAACAAACCCGGGACTGACTGGCCAACCTTTACGCAGTATTTT
CASRNKPGTDWPTFTQYF
>TRBJ1-2|TRBD1|.|TRBV29-1
TGCAGCGTTGAAGGTAGAGGGGGCCTCTCCAAGTCCAGCTATGGCTACACCTTC
CSVEGRGGLSKSSYGYTF
>TRBJ1-2|.|.|TRBV9
TGTGCCAGCAGCGAGGGGTATGGCTACACCTTC
CASSEGYGYTF
>TRBJ1-2|.|.|TRBV29-1
TGCAGCGTTGACCGAGTAACTAACTATGGCTACACCTTC
CSVDRVTNYGYTF
>TRBJ1-5|.|.|TRBV7-9
TGTGCCAGCAGCTTACCACAGGGCCCCCAGCATTTT
CASSLPQGPQHF
>TRBJ2-5|.|.|TRBV7-2
TGTGCCAGCAGCTCTCGGACAGAAAGGACAAAAGAGACCCAGTACTTC
CASSSRTERTKETQYF
>TRBJ2-5|.|.|TRBV5-4
TGTGCCAGCAGCTCTCGGTCGTACCAAGAGACCCAGTACTTC
CASSSRSYQETQYF
>TRBJ2-1|TRBD2|few|TRBV11-2
TGTGCCAGCAGCCCGCAAGCGGCTAGCGGGGGGTTCAAGGAGCAGTTCTTC
CASSPQAASGGFKEQFF
>TRBJ1-6|.|few|TRBV13
TGTGCCAGCACCACCCGCGGCCATGGAACTAGTAATTCACCCCTCCACTTT
CASTTRGHGTSNSPLHF
>TRBJ2-3|.|.|TRBV18
TGTGCCAGCTCACCGAGGACTGTTATCACAGATACGCAGTATTTT
CASSPRTVITDTQYF
>TRBJ2-5|.|.|TRBV6-1
TGTGCCAGCAGTGAAAGGTCCGGACAGACTCAAGAGACCCAGTACTTC
CASSERSGQTQETQYF
>TRBJ2-1|TRBD2|few|TRBV7-8
TGTGCCAGCAGCTTAGGAGCGGGGGCATACAATGAGCAGTTCTTC
CASSLGAGAYNEQFF
>TRBJ2-1|.|.|TRBV27
TGTGCCAGCAGTTTCATAGGGGGGAGCTCCTACAATGAGCAGTTCTTC
CASSFIGGSSYNEQFF
>TRBJ2-3|.|.|TRBV6-5
TGTGCCAGCAGTTCCGGCCTCGGGCGGGCAGATACGCAGTATTTT
CASSSGLGRADTQYF